This T cell receptor (beta chain) is drawn from a study of T cell responses to AZD1222 COVID-19 vaccine. Study conclusions and caveats: Just a handful of AZD1222 recipients tested seropositive at baseline. Possibly, clonal diversity was underestimated; donors were largely white British and included more females.

Germline V gives CDR1 MGHRA, CDR2 YSYEKL. This CDR3 has 15 residues. Trimming removed 1 base from V and 4 bases from J, with 13 bases in between. The protocol was immunoSEQ multiplex PCR, while the TCRdb copy is restricted to in-frame clones and leaves out a portion. The data show tens of thousands of clones, 70% to 90% seen once. In this sample, this clone turned up once. Its antigen is unidentified. The source was peripheral blood, collected on day 0 of AZD1222 vaccination. V is TRBV4-1 and J is TRBJ1-2; D is undetermined. The receptor comes from an adult in good health. The CDR3: CASSQASPAVYGYTF. CDR3 DNA: TGCGCCAGCAGCCAAGCTTCGCCGGCTGTCTATGGCTACACCTTC.